These 28 T cell receptor beta chains were sequenced from one sample in a study of T cell responses to AZD1222 COVID-19 vaccine. Clones were sequenced by immunoSEQ multiplex PCR, and TCRdb holds only the in-frame ones, with some missing. The table records 90,000 to 120,000 clones, around nine tenths of them present only once. Sequences were derived from peripheral blood, sampled 28 days after the second AZD1222 dose. These receptor sequences come from an adult who received the AZD1222 COVID-19 vaccine.

The rearrangement links TRBV12-2 to TRBJ1-2. TRBV12-2 is described as a pseudogene. There are 17 residues in the CDR3. The CDR3 DNA follows: TGTGCAAGTCGCTTAATAACGGGGGGCTTTTCGTTCTATGGCTACACCTTC. Its translation: CASRLITGGFSFYGYTF.

The J gene is TRBJ1-4, the V gene TRBV27, with 8 bases lining up with TRBD1. Per the germline V gene, CDR1 is MNHEY and CDR2 is SMNVEV (reference sequence). The CDR3 is 14 residues long. J was trimmed by 7 bases and V by 6 bases; bases with no gene match: 7. This CDR3 is CASRNRGGSEKLFF. CDR3 DNA: TGTGCCAGCAGAAACAGGGGGGGGAGTGAAAAACTGTTTTTT.

CDR3 loop: CATSRDFPRRGATTQETQYF. Here the CDR3 DNA reads TGTGCCACCAGCAGGGATTTTCCGCGGAGGGGGGCTACCACACAAGAGACCCAGTACTTC. The genes are TRBV15 and TRBJ2-5, with D possibly being TRBD1 or TRBD2 (6 bases each). CDR3 size: 20 residues. Between the trimmed V and J ends, which lost 3 bases and 2 bases, there was a span of 28 bases. CDR1 and CDR2 (germline): LNHNV, YYDKDF (reference sequence).

This chain uses TRBV5-4 with TRBJ1-5, with D possibly TRBD1 on 6 matching bases. The germline V gene has CDR1 SGHNT and CDR2 YYREEE (reference sequence). This CDR3 has 14 residues. V was shortened by 4 bases and J by 0 bases, with 8 bases between the two germline ends. The CDR3 DNA sequence: TGTGCCAGCAGCGCGGACAGTAGCAATCAGCCCCAGCATTTT. Translated, it gives CASSADSSNQPQHF.

The sample holds one count of this clone. The V call is TRBV5-1, the J call TRBJ1-1; TRBD1 matches at 9 bases. Losses at the gene ends were 3 bases for V and 10 bases for J; bases not matched to a gene: 4. The CDR3 loop spans 12 amino acids. Germline values: CDR1 SGHRS, CDR2 YFSETQ. The CDR3 nucleotides are TGCGCCAGCAGCTGGGGACAGGGCCTAGCTTTCTTT. Its protein product is CASSWGQGLAFF.

This CDR3 is CASSLVVRDEQFF. The CDR3 bases are TGTGCCAGCAGTTTGGTAGTGAGGGATGAGCAGTTCTTC. The chain recombines TRBV27 with TRBJ2-1, with D tentatively TRBD2 (5 bases). Deletions cut 3 bases from V and 8 bases from J, with 11 bases between. The CDR3 contains 13 residues. Germline V gene lookup returns CDR1 MNHEY and CDR2 SMNVEV (reference sequence).

The rearrangement joins TRBV10-2 to TRBJ1-1; D unclear. The CDR3 length is 11 residues. In germline, CDR1 is WSHSY, CDR2 SAAADI. V lost 8 bases and J 4 bases, leaving 8 bases between the germline ends. CDR3: CASGGSTEAFF. In DNA, the CDR3 is TGCGCCAGCGGAGGTTCCACTGAAGCTTTCTTT.

V gene TRBV5-4 combines with J gene TRBJ2-7, with 11 bases aligning to TRBD2. Germline assignment: CDR1 SGHNT and CDR2 YYREEE (reference sequence). The CDR3 runs to 15 residues. The J segment lost 2 bases and the V segment lost 3 bases, leaving 4 bases of the junction unmatched. The CDR3 DNA reads as TGTGCCAGCAGCTATACGGGACTAGCGGCCTACGAGCAGTACTTC. Translated: CASSYTGLAAYEQYF.

The CDR3 bases are TGTGCCATCAGTGCATATTCGGTTGCGAGCTATGGCTACACCTTC. It specifies CAISAYSVASYGYTF. The rearrangement joins TRBV10-3 to TRBJ1-2; D unclear. The germline CDR1 and CDR2 sequences are ENHRY and SYGVKD. The CDR3 runs to 15 residues. Trimming pared 4 bases from V and 4 bases from J, leaving 16 bases between.

This chain links TRBV5-1 with TRBJ1-2, with a possible D match to TRBD1 (5 bases). This CDR3 region has 14 residues. Germline-derived CDR1 and CDR2 are SGHRS and YFSETQ. V lost 0 bases to trimming and J lost 5 bases, with 11 bases between them. The CDR3 loop reads CASSLVGRVYGYTF. In DNA form, the CDR3 reads TGCGCCAGCAGCTTGGTCGGCAGGGTTTATGGCTACACCTTC.

This clone was seen a few times. The V and J genes are TRBV6-5 and TRBJ2-7; TRBD1 matches 8 bases. The CDR3 spans 14 residues. J was trimmed by 1 base and V by 5 bases; bases with no gene match: 4. Germline V lookup: CDR1 MNHEY, CDR2 SVGAGI. This CDR3 is CASSTDRVSYEQYF. CDR3 DNA: TGTGCCAGCAGTACGGACAGGGTGTCCTACGAGCAGTACTTC.

The rearrangement links TRBV28 to TRBJ1-2; D unclear. The V gene lost 1 base and the J gene lost 3 bases, with 6 bases spanning the gap. Germline V gene sequence: CDR1 MDHEN, CDR2 SYDVKM. The CDR3 consists of 13 residues. The CDR3 loop reads CASSLLRYYGYTF. As DNA, the CDR3 is TGTGCCAGCAGTTTATTGAGGTACTATGGCTACACCTTC.

The rearrangement links TRBV5-1 to TRBJ2-1; D may correspond to TRBD1 or TRBD2 (6 bases each). CDR3 size: 16 residues. The germline CDR1 and CDR2 sequences are SGHRS and YFSETQ. V was pared by 4 bases and J by 0 bases, with 14 bases between. Here the CDR3 reads CASSAGGSGSYNEQFF. CDR3 sequence (DNA): TGCGCCAGCAGCGCCGGGGGCAGCGGCTCCTACAATGAGCAGTTCTTC. Full variable domain (outside the CDR3, taken from reference TRBV5-1 and TRBJ2-1): KAGVTQTPRYLIKTRGQQVTLSCSPISGHRSVSWYQQTPGQGLQFLFEYFSETQRNKGNFPGRFSGRQFSNSRSEMNVSTLELGDSALYLCASSAGGSGSYNEQFFGPGTRLTVL.

The gene calls are TRBV5-6 and TRBJ1-1; D call uncertain. The germline CDR1 and CDR2 sequences are SGHDT and YYEEEE. This CDR3 contains 12 residues. The V end lost 0 bases, the J end lost 8 bases, and 8 bases lay between the germline ends. The CDR3 DNA reads as TGTGCCAGCAGCTTGGAGGCAAACGAAGCTTTCTTT. It specifies CASSLEANEAFF. Based on the CDR3 plus reference TRBV5-6 and TRBJ1-1, the full variable domain is DAGVTQSPTHLIKTRGQQVTLRCSPKSGHDTVSWYQQALGQGPQFIFQYYEEEERQRGNFPDRFSGHQFPNYSSELNVNALLLGDSALYLCASSLEANEAFFGQGTRLTVV.

This clone was found once. The chain carries TRBV28 and TRBJ2-1; D is ambiguous. CDR3 length: 11 residues. V lost 6 bases, J lost 7 bases, and 7 bases lay in between. CDR1 MDHEN and CDR2 SYDVKM come from the germline V gene. In nucleotides, the CDR3 is TGTGCCAGCAGCCCTGATAATGAGCAGTTCTTC. Protein sequence: CASSPDNEQFF.

This chain links TRBV9 with TRBJ1-2; maybe TRBD1 (6 bases). The length of the CDR3 is 13 residues. In germline, CDR1 is SGDLS, CDR2 YYNGEE. V was shortened by 2 bases and J by 4 bases, with 9 bases between the two germline ends. The CDR3 nucleotides read TGTGCCAGCAGCGTCAGGGGCGGCTATGGCTACACCTTC. Translating it yields CASSVRGGYGYTF.

The J gene is TRBJ1-1, the V gene TRBV10-2; D unresolved. V was pared by 7 bases and J by 0 bases, with 9 bases between. Germline CDR1 reads WSHSY; CDR2 reads SAAADI. The CDR3 covers 13 residues. The CDR3 here is CASNKGMNTEAFF. The DNA for the CDR3 is TGCGCCAGCAATAAGGGAATGAACACTGAAGCTTTCTTT.

This chain's CDR3 is CASSLMAGTSGTYNEQFF. The CDR3 DNA reads as TGTGCCAGCAGCTTAATGGCCGGGACTAGCGGGACTTACAATGAGCAGTTCTTC. The V and J genes are TRBV11-3 and TRBJ2-1, with 13 nucleotides matching TRBD2. CDR1 and CDR2 (germline): SGHNT, YENEEA. This CDR3 has 18 residues. V was pared by 2 bases and J by 4 bases, with 8 bases of the junction left unmatched.

DNA for the CDR3: TGTGCCACCAGTGACGAAGGACTAGCGCAGAGCCATGAGCAGTTCTTC. Residues: CATSDEGLAQSHEQFF. The chain is built from TRBV24-1 and TRBJ2-1, with 9 bases lining up with TRBD2. CDR3 length equals 16 residues. CDR1 and CDR2 from the germline V gene are KGHDR and SFDVKD. J was trimmed by 8 bases and V by 4 bases; bases with no gene match: 11.

This chain joins TRBV10-3 and TRBJ2-5; 11 nucleotides match TRBD2. V lost 8 bases, J lost 5 bases, and 13 bases stayed unmatched. The germline V gene encodes CDR1 ENHRY and CDR2 SYGVKD. The CDR3 extends over 16 amino acids. This CDR3 is CAIFSGRGFLWETQYF. The CDR3, as DNA: TGTGCCATCTTTAGCGGGAGGGGTTTTTTGTGGGAGACCCAGTACTTC.

The chain uses TRBV7-2 and TRBJ1-4; D unclear. Trimming removed 0 bases at V and 3 bases at J, with 8 bases between. Germline CDR1 and CDR2: SGHTA and FQGNSA. CDR3 length equals 15 residues. CDR3: CASSLARQANEKLFF. The CDR3 nucleotides are TGTGCCAGCAGCTTAGCTCGCCAAGCTAATGAAAAACTGTTTTTT.

This clone is a singleton in its sample. The rearrangement uses TRBV12-3 or TRBV12-4 and TRBJ1-5, with a tentative D call TRBD1 (5 bases). The V and J ends lost 8 bases and 2 bases respectively, with 10 bases between them. The CDR3 runs 13 residues. The CDR3 loop reads CASGIQGNQPQHF. The CDR3 DNA is TGTGCCAGCGGAATACAGGGCAATCAGCCCCAGCATTTT.

The count of this clone is one. The V call is TRBV4-2, the J call TRBJ1-3, with D hard to call. CDR1 and CDR2 from the germline V gene are LGHNA and YNFKEQ. The CDR3 totals 15 residues. Trimming removed 0 bases from V and 0 bases from J, with 6 bases in between. Written as DNA, the CDR3 is TGTGCCAGCAGCCAAGATTTACACTCTGGAAACACCATATATTTT. It translates to CASSQDLHSGNTIYF.

The chain carries TRBV9 and TRBJ1-1; D uncertain. This CDR3 has 13 amino acids. Germline CDR1 is SGDLS and CDR2 is YYNGEE. Trimming took 0 bases from V and 5 from J, leaving 8 bases between them. CDR3 in DNA: TGTGCCAGCAGCGTAGCATTCGGGACTGAAGCTTTCTTT. It codes for CASSVAFGTEAFF.

This clone occurred a few times. The genes are TRBV28 and TRBJ1-4; 9 nucleotides line up with TRBD1. The CDR3 runs 18 residues. The V gene end was trimmed by 4 bases and the J gene end by 0 bases; junction bases not matched to a gene: 9. Germline lookup yields CDR1 MDHEN and CDR2 SYDVKM. The CDR3 DNA follows: TGTGCCAGCAGTTCGTCACAGGGGGCTGTAGCAACTAATGAAAAACTGTTTTTT. This gives the protein CASSSSQGAVATNEKLFF.

This clone was detected a few times. The chain is built from TRBV3-1 (or the pseudogene TRBV3-2) and TRBJ1-1; tentative D call: TRBD1 (5 bases). The CDR3 runs 13 residues. Trimming left V 1 base short and J 7 bases short, with 10 bases between. CDR1 is LGHDT and CDR2 is YNNKEL in the germline V gene (reference sequence). CDR3: CASSQGSGLEAFF. In nucleotides, the CDR3 is TGTGCCAGCAGCCAAGGGTCAGGGCTTGAAGCTTTCTTT.

This clone was seen a single time. The chain employs TRBV5-4 and TRBJ2-5; D unclear. The CDR3 covers 14 residues. Trimming took off 1 base at V and 5 bases at J, with 12 bases between the two ends. Germline loops: CDR1 SGHNT, CDR2 YYREEE (reference sequence). The CDR3 loop is CASSLRVKGETQYF. DNA of the CDR3: TGTGCCAGCAGCTTGAGGGTTAAAGGGGAGACCCAGTACTTC. The whole variable domain, filled in from reference TRBV5-4 and TRBJ2-5, reads ETGVTQSPTHLIKTRGQQVTLRCSSQSGHNTVSWYQQALGQGPQFIFQYYREEENGRGNFPPRFSGLQFPNYSSELNVNALELDDSALYLCASSLRVKGETQYFGPGTRLLVL.

V is TRBV30 and J is TRBJ2-1; weak D call: TRBD1 (6 bases). The CDR3 spans 13 residues. Trimming pared 2 bases from V and 12 bases from J, leaving 17 bases between. The germline CDR1 and CDR2 sequences are GTSNPN and SVGIG (reference sequence). The DNA of the CDR3 is TGTGCCTGGAGTCCATTTAGGACAGAGGGGCAGTTCTTC. This sequence encodes CAWSPFRTEGQFF.